This T cell receptor beta chain was found in a study of cytomegalovirus exposure and HLA in healthy donors. This clone was seen just once. Vbeta (60) and Jbeta (13) primers were used in the PCR. Sequencing used immunoSEQ multiplex PCR; TCRdb keeps in-frame clones, though not all of them. The table lists some 130,000 clones, 80% of them singletons. What was sequenced was PBMCs. The TCR was taken from a man under 40 in good health and CMV-seronegative.

For the CDR3, the DNA is TGTGCCAGCAGCTTAGCCAGTGGAGAGACCCAGTACTTC. It translates to CASSLASGETQYF. V and J are TRBV7-7 and TRBJ2-5; no firm D call. The V end lost 0 bases, the J end lost 4 bases, and 6 bases lay between the germline ends. The germline V gene has CDR1 SSHAT and CDR2 FNYEAQ (reference sequence). The CDR3 runs 13 residues.